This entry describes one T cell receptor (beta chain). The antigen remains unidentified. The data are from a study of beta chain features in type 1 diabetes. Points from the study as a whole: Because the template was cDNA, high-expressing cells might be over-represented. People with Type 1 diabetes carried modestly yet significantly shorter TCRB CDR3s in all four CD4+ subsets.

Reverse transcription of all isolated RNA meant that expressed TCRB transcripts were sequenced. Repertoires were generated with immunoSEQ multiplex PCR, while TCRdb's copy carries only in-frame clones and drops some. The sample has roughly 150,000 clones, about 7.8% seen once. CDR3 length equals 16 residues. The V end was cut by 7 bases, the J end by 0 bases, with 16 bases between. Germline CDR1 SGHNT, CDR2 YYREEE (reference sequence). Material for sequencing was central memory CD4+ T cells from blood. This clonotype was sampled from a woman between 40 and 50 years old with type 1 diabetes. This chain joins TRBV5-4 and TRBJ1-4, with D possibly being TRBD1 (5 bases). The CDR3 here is CASGPGITATNEKLFF. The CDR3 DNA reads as TGTGCCAGCGGCCCAGGGATTACCGCAACTAATGAAAAACTGTTTTTT.